This TCR beta chain came from a study of blood T cell repertoires in COVID-19. The overall study: The analysed material was cDNA or gDNA that came from T cells, B-cell-depleted T cells, or PBMCs.

TCRdb's copy holds only in-frame clones and misses some; the assay was immunoSEQ multiplex PCR. The sample consists of just over 95,000 clones, about 81% of them appearing once. Looked up from germline, CDR1 is MDHEN and CDR2 is SYDVKM. J lost 3 bases, V lost 4 bases, and 8 bases had no gene match. The length of the CDR3 is 17 residues. What was sequenced was peripheral blood. The TCR was taken from a man older than 75 with acute or convalescent COVID-19. V usage is TRBV28 and J usage is TRBJ2-1; 11 bases fit TRBD1. The CDR3, as DNA: TGTGCCAGCAGTTCGGGACAGGGGGTACTCTACTACAATGAGCAGTTCTTC. It translates to CASSSGQGVLYYNEQFF.